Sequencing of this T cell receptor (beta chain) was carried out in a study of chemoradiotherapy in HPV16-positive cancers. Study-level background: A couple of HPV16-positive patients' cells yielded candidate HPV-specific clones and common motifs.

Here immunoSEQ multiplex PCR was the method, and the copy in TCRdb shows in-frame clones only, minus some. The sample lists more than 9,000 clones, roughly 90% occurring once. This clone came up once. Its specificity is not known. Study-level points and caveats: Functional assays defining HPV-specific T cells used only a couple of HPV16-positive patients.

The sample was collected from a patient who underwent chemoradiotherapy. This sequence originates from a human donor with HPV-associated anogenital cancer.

For the CDR3, the DNA is TGTGCCAGCAGCCTAATACCAGGGGGGTCTGAGAACACTGAAGCTTTCTTT. Amino acids: CASSLIPGGSENTEAFF. This chain connects TRBV27 to TRBJ1-1; 7 bases line up with TRBD1. The CDR3 totals 17 residues. The trim removed 6 bases at V and 1 base at J, leaving 14 bases unmatched. Germline CDR1 reads MNHEY; CDR2 reads SMNVEV (reference sequence).